This T cell receptor beta chain was captured in a study of T cells after yellow fever vaccination (dated by TCRdb to the late 2010s). The study in broad terms: Libraries from fractions with low cell numbers were prepared with the SMART-Seq v4 Ultra Low Input RNA kit. To follow T-cell clones before and after both primary and booster YFV17D yellow fever vaccination, bulk TCR alpha and beta repertoires underwent longitudinal sequencing. Two healthy male donors, one aged 18 to 30 and one aged 30 to 40 years, made up the cohort. Blood samples were taken at several timepoints before and after primary and secondary immunization, and bulk PBMC replicates and cell subsets were isolated.

The treatment or condition label corresponds to: live attenuated yellow fever vaccine strain. At each blood-draw timepoint, two biological replicates of bulk PBMCs were obtained. PBMCs were isolated from peripheral blood using a standard Ficoll-Paque protocol. RNA was extracted with TriZol from bulk PBMCs, CD4 and CD8 fractions, and dextramer-positive and dextramer-negative fractions. A remark on this clonotype: Its antigen target is currently unknown. Base qualities are missing; no much larger clone stands one base away.

TCR cDNA was synthesized by 5'RACE template switching, which introduced a universal primer site and unique molecular identifiers. Priming for cDNA synthesis came from both the TCR alpha and TCR beta constant segments. Two PCR steps were used to amplify libraries, with sample barcodes and sequencing adapters being added in the second step. Sequencing of the libraries was done on either Illumina HiSeq 2500 (2x100 bp) or NovaSeq (2x150 bp). As for the original processing: MIGEC was used to demultiplex reads and collapse the reads into UMI consensus sequences, and MiXCR was used for V(D)J alignment. Vaccine-responding clonotypes were identified with edgeR using replicate PBMC samples, with FDR below 0.01 and a log2 fold change above 5 up to day 15 being required. CD4 or CD8 identity was assigned to each bulk clonotype according to whether the clonotype was present at higher abundance in the sequenced CD4 repertoire or the sequenced CD8 repertoire. TCRdb reprocessed the public reads (quality trimming at Q25 with fastp, clone calling with MiXCR) and kept in-frame beta chains. Each CDR3 protein appears once, grouped with its most common genes and DNA. TCRdb, rather than the study authors, made the V and J calls. The sample includes hundreds of thousands of distinct CDR3 sequences, with roughly an eighth observed a single time. The ten most abundant clones make up 15% of the sample.

Cut back by 0 bases and 4 bases, the V and J ends lie 7 bases apart. According to the germline V gene, CDR1 reads SGHRS and CDR2 reads YFSETQ. The CDR3 contains 13 residues, cysteine and phenylalanine counted. Just the 39-base CDR3 DNA is kept, in frame starting at base 1. What the research found in general, with its limitations: Compared with the primary T-cell response, the secondary T-cell response was weaker but faster, peaking on day 5 rather than day 15. Because abundant contaminating clonotypes from the bulk population could be contained in FACS-sorted repertoires, computational filtering was required. A small share of clonotypes was detected in both CD4 and CD8 compartments, with the overlap likely arising from convergent recombination. Because only a couple of donors were included in the study, the extent to which the findings can be generalized is limited. After the booster, most of the clones that had expanded following primary vaccination were detected again (about 95% of CD4 and roughly 88% of CD8), which suggests that memory was broadly maintained.

The sequencing used PBMCs, collected on the day of the yellow fever booster vaccination. This sequence originates from a young man who received the YFV17D yellow fever vaccine. The chain employs TRBV5-1 and TRBJ1-2, with the D gene too uncertain to name. The DNA reads TGCGCCAGCAGCTTGGCGGAGTTCTATGGCTACACCTTC. Translated, it gives CASSLAEFYGYTF.